This T cell receptor (beta chain) was identified in a study of shared clonotypes between healthy human individuals. Looking at the study overall: Donors had three CD4 naive, three CD4 memory, two CD8 naive and one CD8 memory plate apiece. Study results and caveats: Memory subsets generally showed lower estimated richness than naive subsets.

There were only Caucasian adults among the donors, and all lived in Nashville, Tennessee. Assay used: immunoSEQ multiplex PCR; TCRdb lists only in-frame clones, some missing. Among 2 million to 3 million clones listed, approximately 90% were seen once. This CDR3 comprises 16 residues. Germline V gene sequence: CDR1 MNHEY, CDR2 SVGAGI. V lost 0 bases and J 6 bases, leaving 18 bases between the germline ends. In regard to this clone: The antigen remains unidentified.

The sequenced sample consisted of naive CD4+ T cells sorted from blood. The subset here: CD45RA+ positively selected. The chain has TRBV6-5 and TRBJ2-7; possibly TRBD1 for D (5 bases). This sequence was found in a man aged 18 to 30 in good health. This CDR3 is CASSYSGQGGIIEQYF. As DNA, the CDR3 is TGTGCCAGCAGTTACTCGGGCCAGGGTGGGATCATCGAGCAGTACTTC.